The 29 T cell receptor beta chains given below trace back to one sample, sequenced in a study of T cell responses to AZD1222 COVID-19 vaccine. TCRdb's table, derived via immunoSEQ multiplex PCR, lists solely in-frame clones and lacks some. The table has 75,000 to 100,000 clones, 90% seen once. Sequencing was performed on peripheral blood, taken on day 0 of AZD1222 vaccination. The receptors here all came from an adult in good health.

V usage is TRBV7-2 and J usage is TRBJ1-5; unclear D gene. Trimming stripped 7 bases from V and 1 base from J, with 11 bases between. Germline values: CDR1 SGHTA, CDR2 FQGNSA. CDR3 length: 14 amino acids. CDR3 region: CASILDMSNQPQHF. The DNA for the CDR3 is TGTGCCAGCATTCTCGACATGAGCAATCAGCCCCAGCATTTT.

A remark on this clone: A read error may produce the germline difference seen at one junction end. The J gene is TRBJ1-2, the V gene TRBV2; tentative D call: TRBD1 (6 bases). Germline V CDR1 and CDR2: SNHLY, FYNNEI. This CDR3 comprises 10 residues. CDR3 bases: TGTGCCAGCAGGGGGCGGGACACACGCTTC. Translating it yields CASRGRDTRF.

The chain is built from TRBV18 and TRBJ2-4, with a tentative D call TRBD1 (7 bases). Germline values: CDR1 KGHSH, CDR2 LQKENI. The CDR3 consists of 13 residues. The ends were cut back, 6 bases at V and 8 bases at J, with 14 bases in the middle. The CDR3 loop reads CASSSGGGDIQYF. Here the CDR3 DNA reads TGTGCCAGCTCCTCAGGGGGAGGTGACATTCAGTACTTC.

This chain connects TRBV30 to TRBJ2-1; either TRBD1 or TRBD2 may supply D (5 bases each). The CDR3 consists of 14 residues. Germline V gene lookup returns CDR1 GTSNPN and CDR2 SVGIG (reference sequence). V dropped 0 bases and J dropped 10 bases, with 16 bases sitting between them. Written as DNA, the CDR3 is TGTGCCTGGAGTGTAAAAACGGGGACCTTGGAGCAGTTCTTC. Translation gives CAWSVKTGTLEQFF. Together with reference TRBV30 and TRBJ2-1, the CDR3 gives the full variable domain: SQTIHQWPATLVQPVGSPLSLECTVEGTSNPNLYWYRQAAGRGLQLLFYSVGIGQISSEVPQNLSASRPQDRQFILSSKKLLLSDSGFYLCAWSVKTGTLEQFFGPGTRLTVL.

The CDR3 spells CASSHGPTSGGETQYF. The CDR3 DNA reads as TGTGCCAGCAGCCACGGGCCGACTAGCGGGGGGGAGACCCAGTACTTC. V usage is TRBV7-3 and J usage is TRBJ2-5; TRBD2 matches 13 bases. The germline V gene has CDR1 SGHTA and CDR2 FQGTGA. V lost 5 bases, J lost 5 bases, and 8 bases stayed unmatched. This CDR3 spans 16 amino acids.

The chain is built from TRBV6-5 and TRBJ2-1, with D perhaps matching TRBD1 (6 bases). The CDR3 runs to 11 residues. V was pared by 5 bases and J by 7 bases, with 6 bases between. Per the germline V gene, CDR1 is MNHEY and CDR2 is SVGAGI. CDR3 sequence (DNA): TGTGCCAGCAGTAGGGGGAATGAGCAGTTCTTC. It encodes CASSRGNEQFF.

This chain uses TRBV6-6 with TRBJ2-6; 7 bases map to TRBD1. The CDR3 is 18 amino acids. Germline V CDR1 and CDR2: MNHNY, SVGAGI (reference sequence). V shed 6 bases and J 3 bases; nucleotides not matched to a gene: 14. In nucleotides, the CDR3 is TGTGCCAGCAGCCGACAGGGCCCATTCAATGATGGGGCCAACGTCCTGACTTTC. Protein: CASSRQGPFNDGANVLTF.

This chain links TRBV27 with TRBJ2-2, with a possible D match to TRBD1 (5 bases). Trimming pared 0 bases from V and 2 bases from J, leaving 7 bases between. The V gene's germline CDR1 is MNHEY and CDR2 SMNVEV (reference sequence). The CDR3 totals 15 residues. The CDR3 DNA follows: TGTGCCAGCAGTTTATCCAGGGTCAACACCGGGGAGCTGTTTTTT. This gives the protein CASSLSRVNTGELFF.

This clone has just one count. The rearrangement uses TRBV27 and TRBJ2-6, with D perhaps assigned TRBD1 or TRBD2 (6 bases each). Germline assignment: CDR1 MNHEY and CDR2 SMNVEV (reference sequence). The ends were cut back, 4 bases at V and 2 bases at J, with 12 bases in the middle. The CDR3 sequence is 16 residues long. The CDR3 sequence: CASSSMGGAGANVLTF. For the CDR3, the DNA is TGTGCCAGCAGTTCAATGGGGGGCGCTGGGGCCAACGTCCTGACTTTC.

The chain employs TRBV3-1 (or the pseudogene TRBV3-2) and TRBJ2-7; TRBD2 aligns across 15 bases. This CDR3 comprises 17 residues. V shed 5 bases, J shed 3 bases, and the junction held 8 bases outside the gene matches. The V gene's germline CDR1 is LGHDT and CDR2 YNNKEL (reference sequence). The CDR3 DNA reads as TGTGCCAGCAGCACAACCAGGACTAGCGGGAGGGACTACGAGCAGTACTTC. Protein product: CASSTTRTSGRDYEQYF.

V gene TRBV7-2 combines with J gene TRBJ2-3, with TRBD2 matching over 13 bases. With 3 bases clipped from V and 5 bases from J, the junction kept 5 bases outside the gene matches. Germline assignment: CDR1 SGHTA and CDR2 FQGNSA. The CDR3 is made up of 16 amino acids. The CDR3 spells CASSFWTSGSLDTQYF. The CDR3 DNA follows: TGTGCCAGCAGCTTCTGGACTAGCGGGAGCCTAGATACGCAGTATTTT.

This chain uses TRBV29-1 with TRBJ2-7; TRBD1 matches at 8 bases. Germline CDR1 is SQVTM and CDR2 is ANQGSEA. CDR3 length equals 14 residues. Germline trimming cut 2 bases from V and 3 bases from J; bases unmatched to any gene: 6. Here the CDR3 DNA reads TGCAGCGTTGAAAGCCAGGGGGCAGGCTACGAGCAGTACTTC. It codes for CSVESQGAGYEQYF.

The genes are TRBV5-6 and TRBJ2-2; maybe TRBD2 (5 bases). The CDR3 loop spans 15 amino acids. The V end lost 4 bases, the J end lost 2 bases, and 12 bases lay between the germline ends. Germline V gene data show CDR1 as SGHDT and CDR2 as YYEEEE. Here the CDR3 DNA reads TGTGCCAGCAGCCCTCTAGCTGGCAACACCGGGGAGCTGTTTTTT. Residues: CASSPLAGNTGELFF.

This clone was observed once. The CDR3 DNA follows: TGTGCCACCGGAGGACAGAAAAATTCACCCCTCCACTTT. Translation: CATGGQKNSPLHF. This rearrangement joins TRBV15 to TRBJ1-6; D might be TRBD1 (6 bases). With 8 bases removed from V and 7 bases from J, the gap between germline ends came to 12 bases. The CDR3 has 13 amino acids. Germline V CDR1 and CDR2: LNHNV, YYDKDF (reference sequence).

V is TRBV7-9 and J is TRBJ2-7; D tentatively fits TRBD1 or TRBD2 (5 bases each). There are 15 residues in the CDR3. Germline V gene sequence: CDR1 SEHNR, CDR2 FQNEAQ (reference sequence). The V end was cut by 5 bases, the J end by 3 bases, with 17 bases between. The CDR3 reads CASSPGAVRGYEQYF. The CDR3 region has the DNA TGTGCCAGCAGCCCCGGCGCCGTGAGGGGCTACGAGCAGTACTTC. The variable domain in full, with the rest retrieved from reference TRBV7-9 and TRBJ2-7, is DTGVSQNPRHKITKRGQNVTFRCDPISEHNRLYWYRQTLGQGPEFLTYFQNEAQLEKSRLLSDRFSAERPKGSFSTLEIQRTEQGDSAMYLCASSPGAVRGYEQYFGPGTRLTVT.

The rearrangement joins TRBV18 to TRBJ2-1; possible D gene TRBD2, 6 bases. Germline CDR1 is KGHSH and CDR2 is LQKENI. Trimming removed 5 bases at V and 5 bases at J, with 16 bases between. The CDR3 spans 15 residues. The CDR3 region has the DNA TGTGCCAGCTCAACGACTAGTGGGTTTAACAATGAGCAGTTCTTC. Encoded protein: CASSTTSGFNNEQFF.

This clone has a handful of counts. The V call is TRBV24-1, the J call TRBJ2-7; TRBD1 matches at 7 bases. The V gene end was trimmed by 2 bases and the J gene end by 9 bases; junction bases not matched to a gene: 3. Germline CDR1 is KGHDR and CDR2 is SFDVKD. CDR3 length: 12 residues. The chain's CDR3 is CATSDSWTGQYF. The CDR3 DNA reads as TGTGCCACCAGTGATTCTTGGACAGGGCAGTACTTC.

V usage is TRBV12-3 or TRBV12-4 and J usage is TRBJ2-7; D unclear. V lost 7 bases and J lost 5, with 9 bases in between. CDR3 size: 11 residues. DNA of the CDR3: TGTGCCAGCAAAGGTCGGGACGAGCAGTACTTC. Translated, it gives CASKGRDEQYF.

V gene TRBV6-5 combines with J gene TRBJ2-1, with D tentatively TRBD2 (6 bases). The CDR3 consists of 12 residues. Trimming shortened V by 10 bases and J by 6 bases, and 13 bases separated the two germline ends. Germline-derived CDR1 and CDR2 are MNHEY and SVGAGI. DNA for the CDR3: TGTGCCACCCGTCCCGGGAGCAATGAGCAGTTCTTC. Translation gives CATRPGSNEQFF.

The genes are TRBV5-4 and TRBJ2-1, with D possibly TRBD2 on 6 matching bases. This CDR3 region has 13 residues. In germline, CDR1 is SGHNT, CDR2 YYREEE (reference sequence). V dropped 5 bases and J dropped 5 bases, with 11 bases sitting between them. The CDR3 is CASSKPGDNEQFF. In DNA form, the CDR3 reads TGTGCCAGCAGTAAACCGGGAGACAATGAGCAGTTCTTC.

The chain combines TRBV6-1 with TRBJ2-7; D perhaps matches TRBD1 (5 bases). The CDR3 has 12 amino acids. Germline values: CDR1 MNHNS, CDR2 SASEGT. With 7 bases removed from V and 6 bases from J, the gap between germline ends came to 13 bases. This chain's CDR3 is CASTWGGGEQYF. CDR3 sequence (DNA): TGTGCCAGCACCTGGGGCGGCGGCGAGCAGTACTTC.

V and J are TRBV19 and TRBJ1-5; D is uncertain. Germline values: CDR1 LNHDA, CDR2 SQIVND (reference sequence). The CDR3 is 18 amino acids. Trimming left V 1 base short and J 0 bases short, with 16 bases between. The CDR3 loop reads CASSIADGTTYSNQPQHF. DNA for the CDR3: TGTGCCAGTAGTATAGCCGACGGAACCACTTATAGCAATCAGCCCCAGCATTTT. The full variable domain, rest sourced from reference TRBV19 and TRBJ1-5, is DGGITQSPKYLFRKEGQNVTLSCEQNLNHDAMYWYRQDPGQGLRLIYYSQIVNDFQKGDIAEGYSVSREKKESFPLTVTSAQKNPTAFYLCASSIADGTTYSNQPQHFGDGTRLSIL.

This chain connects TRBV9 to TRBJ1-6; D is perhaps TRBD1 (6 bases). The CDR3 is 15 amino acids. The germline V and J ends were trimmed by 0 bases and 10 bases, with 14 bases remaining between them. The germline V gene has CDR1 SGDLS and CDR2 YYNGEE. CDR3 sequence: CASSVEPGAASPLHF. For the CDR3, the DNA is TGTGCCAGCAGCGTAGAGCCAGGGGCGGCGTCACCCCTCCACTTT.

The V gene is TRBV25-1, the J gene TRBJ1-2, with 7 bases identical to TRBD1. The germline CDR1 and CDR2 sequences are MGHDK and SYGVNS. Trimming took 8 bases from V and 4 from J; bases not matched to a gene: 4. CDR3 length equals 12 residues. CDR3 sequence (DNA): TGTGCCAGCTCCTGGGACAGCTATGGCTACACCTTC. Encoded protein: CASSWDSYGYTF.

The chain combines TRBV11-1 with TRBJ2-7; possible D gene TRBD1, 6 bases. This CDR3 is 14 amino acids long. From germline, CDR1 is SGHAT and CDR2 FQDESV (reference sequence). V was cut by 5 bases and J by 2 bases, with 13 bases left in between. The CDR3 is CASSLDRLTYEQYF. The CDR3 nucleotides are TGTGCCAGCAGCCTCGACAGGCTAACCTACGAGCAGTACTTC.

The chain uses TRBV4-2 and TRBJ2-2, with 10 positions matching TRBD2. V lost 0 bases and J lost 8; bases outside the gene matches: 6. The CDR3 runs 16 residues. Looked up from germline, CDR1 is LGHNA and CDR2 is YNFKEQ. The CDR3 coding sequence is TGTGCCAGCAGCCAAGAACGGGTGACTAGCGGGGGGGAGCTGTTTTTT. Encoded protein: CASSQERVTSGGELFF.

The CDR3 sequence is CASTDPTGTKGREQFF. The CDR3, as DNA: TGTGCCAGCACCGACCCGACCGGGACCAAGGGACGGGAGCAGTTCTTC. The chain uses TRBV7-8 and TRBJ2-1, with D perhaps matching TRBD1 or TRBD2 (5 bases each). This CDR3 has 16 residues. Germline loops: CDR1 SGHVS, CDR2 FQNEAQ. Trimming took off 7 bases at V and 10 bases at J, with 26 bases between the two ends.

The chain recombines TRBV28 with TRBJ2-3; possible D gene TRBD2, 7 bases. CDR1 and CDR2 from the germline V gene are MDHEN and SYDVKM. The CDR3 length is 16 residues. The V end was cut by 8 bases, the J end by 2 bases, with 20 bases between. Written as DNA, the CDR3 is TGTGCCAGCGCACAAGGGGGGGCGGGAGCCACAGATACGCAGTATTTT. Translating it yields CASAQGGAGATDTQYF.

V and J are TRBV14 and TRBJ2-7, with D unresolved. The CDR3 spans 16 residues. Trimming cost V 4 bases and J 2 bases, with 18 bases left between them. The germline gives CDR1 SGHDN, CDR2 FVKESK. CDR3 sequence reads: CASSPLSQAPPYEQYF. The CDR3, as DNA: TGTGCCAGCAGCCCTCTTTCGCAGGCGCCCCCCTACGAGCAGTACTTC.